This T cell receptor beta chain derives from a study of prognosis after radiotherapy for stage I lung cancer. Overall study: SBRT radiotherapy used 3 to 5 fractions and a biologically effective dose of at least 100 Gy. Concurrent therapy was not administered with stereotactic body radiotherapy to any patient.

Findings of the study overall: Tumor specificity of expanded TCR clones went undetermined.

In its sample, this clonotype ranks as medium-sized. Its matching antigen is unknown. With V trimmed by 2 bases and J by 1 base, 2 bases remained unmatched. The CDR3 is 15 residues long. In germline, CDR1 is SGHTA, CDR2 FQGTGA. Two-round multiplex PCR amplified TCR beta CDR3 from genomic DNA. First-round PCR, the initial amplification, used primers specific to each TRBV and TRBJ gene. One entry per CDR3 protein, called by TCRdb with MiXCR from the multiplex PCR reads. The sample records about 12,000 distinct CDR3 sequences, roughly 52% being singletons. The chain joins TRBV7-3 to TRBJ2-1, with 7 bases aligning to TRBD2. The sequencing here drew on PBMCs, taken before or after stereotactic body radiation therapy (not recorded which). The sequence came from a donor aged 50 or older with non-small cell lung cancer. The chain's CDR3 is CASSLGAGSYNEQFF. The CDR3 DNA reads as TGTGCCAGCAGCTTAGGAGCGGGATCCTACAATGAGCAGTTCTTC.